This T cell receptor (beta chain) originates from a study of shared clonotypes between healthy human individuals. The naive CD8 fraction comprised CD45RO-negative cells positively selected for CCR7 and excluded terminally differentiated effector memory CD45RA+ cells. Generated by immunoSEQ multiplex PCR, the TCRdb table keeps only in-frame clones and is missing some. The sample yields under 1 million clones, about 97% seen once. The V and J ends lost 4 bases and 3 bases, in that order; junction bases with no gene match: 3. This CDR3 has 13 amino acids. The V gene's germline CDR1 is KGHSH and CDR2 LQKENI. This clone was seen a single time.

Material: naive CD8+ T cells sorted from blood. The TCR was taken from a young man in good health. The rearrangement joins TRBV18 to TRBJ2-7, with 7 bases identical to TRBD1. The DNA for the CDR3 is TGTGCCAGCTCACGTCAGGGGGACTACGAGCAGTACTTC. It specifies CASSRQGDYEQYF.